The TCR beta chain described here comes from a study of blood T cell repertoires in COVID-19. Study-wide context: Specimens from acute and convalescent COVID-19 originated in the United States, Italy and Spain. The cDNA or gDNA used as material had been derived from T cells, B-cell-depleted T cells, or PBMCs.

Original analysis: Estimates of nucleated cell counts were drawn from the amplification of reference gene primers. The repertoire was sequenced with immunoSEQ multiplex PCR; TCRdb's copy has only in-frame clones and lacks some. D and trimming come from the DNA, and the V and J calls and clone size come from that table. The sample includes some 250,000 clones, around 88% of them seen just once. This clone was detected a few times. Trimming pared 9 bases from V and 5 bases from J, leaving 15 bases between. The germline CDR1 and CDR2 sequences are KGHDR and SFDVKD. This CDR3 is built from 13 residues. The V gene is TRBV24-1, the J gene TRBJ1-1; D is ambiguous. The sample taken for sequencing was peripheral blood. The source is a man at least 80 years old with acute or convalescent COVID-19. Here the CDR3 reads CATLGGIGTEAFF. The CDR3 DNA reads TGTGCCACCCTAGGAGGGATCGGGACTGAAGCTTTCTTT.